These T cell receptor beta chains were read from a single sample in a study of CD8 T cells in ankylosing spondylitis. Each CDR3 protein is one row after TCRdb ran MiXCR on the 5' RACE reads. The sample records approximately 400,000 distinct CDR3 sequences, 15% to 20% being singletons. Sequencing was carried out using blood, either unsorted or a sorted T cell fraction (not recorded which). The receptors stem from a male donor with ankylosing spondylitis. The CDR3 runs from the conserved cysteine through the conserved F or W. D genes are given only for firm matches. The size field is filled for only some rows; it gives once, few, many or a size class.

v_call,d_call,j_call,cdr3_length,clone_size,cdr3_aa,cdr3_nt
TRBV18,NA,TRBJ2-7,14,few,CASSRAPINYEQYF,TGTGCCAGCTCCCGGGCGCCGATAAATTACGAGCAGTACTTC
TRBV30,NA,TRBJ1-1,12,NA,CAWGYENTEAFF,TGTGCCTGGGGTTATGAGAACACTGAAGCTTTCTTT
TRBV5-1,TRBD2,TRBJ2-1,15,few,CASSLLSSGDNEQFF,TGCGCCAGCAGCTTGTTGAGTAGCGGGGACAATGAGCAGTTCTTC
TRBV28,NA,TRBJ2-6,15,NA,CASSSVVEGANVLTF,TGTGCCAGCAGTTCCGTGGTGGAGGGGGCCAACGTCCTGACTTTC
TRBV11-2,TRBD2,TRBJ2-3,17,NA,CASSLAGGGGAEDTQYF,TGTGCCAGCAGCTTAGCCGGCGGCGGGGGGGCGGAGGATACGCAGTATTTT
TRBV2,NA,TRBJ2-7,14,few,CASRGDGFSYEQYF,TGTGCCAGCAGGGGGGACGGCTTCTCCTACGAGCAGTACTTC
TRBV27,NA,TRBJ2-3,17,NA,CASSRTGMNLRTDTQYF,TGTGCCAGCAGTCGTACAGGGATGAACCTTCGCACAGATACGCAGTATTTT
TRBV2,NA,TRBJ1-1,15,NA,CASTLMKGKDTEAFF,TGTGCCAGCACCTTGATGAAGGGCAAGGACACTGAAGCTTTCTTT
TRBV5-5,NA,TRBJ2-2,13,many,CASSTSTTGELFF,TGTGCCAGCTCCACGAGCACGACCGGGGAGCTGTTTTTT
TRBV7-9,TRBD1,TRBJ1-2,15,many,CASSLSPGQGFGYTF,TGTGCCAGCAGCTTGTCACCGGGACAGGGGTTTGGCTACACCTTC
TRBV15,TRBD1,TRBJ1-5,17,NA,CATSRPGTGGGNQPQHF,TGTGCCACCAGCAGACCCGGGACAGGGGGCGGCAATCAGCCCCAGCATTTT
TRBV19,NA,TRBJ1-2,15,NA,CASSIQGRSGYGYTF,TGTGCCAGTAGCATTCAGGGGCGATCGGGCTATGGCTACACCTTC
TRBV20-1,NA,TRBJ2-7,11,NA,CSARSPVEQYF,TGCAGTGCTAGAAGCCCGGTCGAGCAGTACTTC
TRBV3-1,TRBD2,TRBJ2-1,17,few,CASSQVVGRASYNEQFF,TGTGCCAGCAGCCAAGTGGTCGGGAGGGCCTCCTACAATGAGCAGTTCTTC
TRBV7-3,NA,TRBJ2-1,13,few,CASSFDERSEQFF,TGTGCCAGCAGCTTCGACGAACGTAGTGAGCAGTTCTTC
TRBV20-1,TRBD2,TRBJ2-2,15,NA,CSATRLAGANGELFF,TGCAGTGCTACCAGACTAGCGGGGGCTAACGGGGAGCTGTTTTTT